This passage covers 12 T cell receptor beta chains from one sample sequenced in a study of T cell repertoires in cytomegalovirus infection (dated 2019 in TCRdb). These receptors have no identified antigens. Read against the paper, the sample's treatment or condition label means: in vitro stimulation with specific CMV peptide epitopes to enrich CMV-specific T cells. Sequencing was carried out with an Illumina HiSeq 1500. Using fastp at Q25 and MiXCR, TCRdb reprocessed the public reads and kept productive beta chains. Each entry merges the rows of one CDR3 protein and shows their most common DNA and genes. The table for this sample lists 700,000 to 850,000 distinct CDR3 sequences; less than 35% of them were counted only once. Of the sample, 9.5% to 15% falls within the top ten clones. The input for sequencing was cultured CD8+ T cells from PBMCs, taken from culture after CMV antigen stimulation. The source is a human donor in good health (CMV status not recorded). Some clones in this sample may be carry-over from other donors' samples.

CDR3 nucleotide sequence: TGTGCCAGCAGCTTAGGGGCCGCGGGGCTTAACACCGGGGAGCTGTTTTTT. It translates to CASSLGAAGLNTGELFF. V is TRBV7-4 and J is TRBJ2-2, with a possible D match to TRBD2 (6 bases). CDR1 and CDR2 (germline): SGHVT, SQSDAQ. Trimming cost V 1 base and J 2 bases, with 14 bases left between them. The CDR3 is 17 residues long.

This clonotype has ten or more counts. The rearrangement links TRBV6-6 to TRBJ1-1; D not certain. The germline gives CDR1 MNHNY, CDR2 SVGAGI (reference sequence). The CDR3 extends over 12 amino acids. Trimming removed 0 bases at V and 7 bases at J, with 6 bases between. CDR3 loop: CASSYSGGEAFF. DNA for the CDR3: TGTGCCAGCAGTTACTCGGGAGGTGAAGCTTTCTTT.

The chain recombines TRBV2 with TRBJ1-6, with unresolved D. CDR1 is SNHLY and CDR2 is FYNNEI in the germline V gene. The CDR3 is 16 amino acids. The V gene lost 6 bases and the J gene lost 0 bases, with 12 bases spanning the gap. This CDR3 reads CASRSSGRSYNSPLHF. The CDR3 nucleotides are TGTGCCAGCAGGAGTAGCGGGCGCTCCTATAATTCACCCCTCCACTTT.

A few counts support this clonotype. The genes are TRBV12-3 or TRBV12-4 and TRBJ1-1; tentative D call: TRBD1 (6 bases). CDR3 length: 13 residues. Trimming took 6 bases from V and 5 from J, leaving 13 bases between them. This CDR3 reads CASSRRGGTEAFF. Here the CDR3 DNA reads TGTGCCAGCAGCCGCAGAGGGGGGACTGAAGCTTTCTTT.

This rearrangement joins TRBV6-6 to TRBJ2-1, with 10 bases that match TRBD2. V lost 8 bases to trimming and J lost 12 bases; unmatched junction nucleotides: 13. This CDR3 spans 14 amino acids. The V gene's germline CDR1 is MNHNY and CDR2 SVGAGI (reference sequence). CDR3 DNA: TGTGCCAGCTCGGGGGCTAGCGGGGGTCTGGCGCAGTTCTTC. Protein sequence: CASSGASGGLAQFF.

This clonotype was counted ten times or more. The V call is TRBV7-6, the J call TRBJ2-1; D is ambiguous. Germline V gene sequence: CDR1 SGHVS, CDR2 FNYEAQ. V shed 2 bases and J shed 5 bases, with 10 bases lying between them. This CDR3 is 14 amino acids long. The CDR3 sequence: CASSLQPAHNEQFF. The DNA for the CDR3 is TGTGCCAGCAGCTTACAGCCAGCCCACAATGAGCAGTTCTTC.

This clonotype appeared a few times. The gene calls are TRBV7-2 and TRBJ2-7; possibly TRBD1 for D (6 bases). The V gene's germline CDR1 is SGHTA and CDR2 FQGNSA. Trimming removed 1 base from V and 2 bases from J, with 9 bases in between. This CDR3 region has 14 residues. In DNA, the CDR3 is TGTGCCAGCAGCTTAGGGGACATGCCCTACGAGCAGTACGTC. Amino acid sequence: CASSLGDMPYEQYV.

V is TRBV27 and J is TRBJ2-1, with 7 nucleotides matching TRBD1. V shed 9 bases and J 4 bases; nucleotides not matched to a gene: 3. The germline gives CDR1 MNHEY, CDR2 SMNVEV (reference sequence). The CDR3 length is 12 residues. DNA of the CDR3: TGTGCCAGTCAGACAGGGTACAATGAGCAGTTCTTC. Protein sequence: CASQTGYNEQFF.

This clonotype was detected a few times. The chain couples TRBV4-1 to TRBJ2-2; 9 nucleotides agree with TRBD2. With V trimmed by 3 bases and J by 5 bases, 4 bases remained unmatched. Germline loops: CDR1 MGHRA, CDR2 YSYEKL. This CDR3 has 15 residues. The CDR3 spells CASSQAGGPTGELFF. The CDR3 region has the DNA TGCGCCAGCAGCCAGGCGGGGGGGCCTACCGGGGAGCTGTTTTTT.

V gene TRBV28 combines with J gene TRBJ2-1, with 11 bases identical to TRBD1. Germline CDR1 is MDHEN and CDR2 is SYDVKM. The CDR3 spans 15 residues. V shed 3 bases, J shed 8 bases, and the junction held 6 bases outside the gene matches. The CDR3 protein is CASSFRTGGAYEQFF. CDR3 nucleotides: TGTGCCAGCAGTTTCAGGACAGGGGGCGCGTATGAGCAGTTCTTC.

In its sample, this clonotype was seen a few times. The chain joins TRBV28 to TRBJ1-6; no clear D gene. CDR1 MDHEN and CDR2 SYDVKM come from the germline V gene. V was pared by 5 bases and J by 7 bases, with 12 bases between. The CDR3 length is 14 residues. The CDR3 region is CASSPATENSPLHF. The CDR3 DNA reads TGTGCCAGCAGTCCCGCAACAGAAAATTCACCCCTCCACTTT.

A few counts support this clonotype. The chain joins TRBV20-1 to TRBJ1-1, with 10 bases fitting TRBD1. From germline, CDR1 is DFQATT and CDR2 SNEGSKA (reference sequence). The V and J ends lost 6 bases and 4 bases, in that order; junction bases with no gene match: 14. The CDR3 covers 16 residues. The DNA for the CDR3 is TGCAGTGCCATGGACGGGACAGGGGAATTCGGCACTGAAGCTTTCTTT. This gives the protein CSAMDGTGEFGTEAFF.